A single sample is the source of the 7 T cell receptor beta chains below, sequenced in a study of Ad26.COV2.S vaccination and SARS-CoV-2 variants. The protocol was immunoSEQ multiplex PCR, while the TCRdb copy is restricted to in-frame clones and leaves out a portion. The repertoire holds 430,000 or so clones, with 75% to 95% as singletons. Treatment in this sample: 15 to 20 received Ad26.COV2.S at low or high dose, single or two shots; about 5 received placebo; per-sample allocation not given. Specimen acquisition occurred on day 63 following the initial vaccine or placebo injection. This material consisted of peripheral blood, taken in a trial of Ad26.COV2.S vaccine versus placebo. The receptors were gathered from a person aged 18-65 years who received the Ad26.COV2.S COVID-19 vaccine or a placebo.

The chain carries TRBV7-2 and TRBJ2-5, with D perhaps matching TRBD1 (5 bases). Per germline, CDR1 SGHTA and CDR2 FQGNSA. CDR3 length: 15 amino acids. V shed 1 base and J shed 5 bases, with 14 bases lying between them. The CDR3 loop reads CASSLVLQGRETQYF. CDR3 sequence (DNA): TGTGCCAGCAGCTTAGTTCTTCAGGGCCGGGAGACCCAGTACTTC.

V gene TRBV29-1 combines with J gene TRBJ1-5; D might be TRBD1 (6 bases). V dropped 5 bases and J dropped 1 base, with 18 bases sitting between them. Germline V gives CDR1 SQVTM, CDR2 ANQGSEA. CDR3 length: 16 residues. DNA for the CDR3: TGCAGCGTTCTACGACAGGTCTTATGGAGCAATCAGCCCCAGCATTTT. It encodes CSVLRQVLWSNQPQHF.

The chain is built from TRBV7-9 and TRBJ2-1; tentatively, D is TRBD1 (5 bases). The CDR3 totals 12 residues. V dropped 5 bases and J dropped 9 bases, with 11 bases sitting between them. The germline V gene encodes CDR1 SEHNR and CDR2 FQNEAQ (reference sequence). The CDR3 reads CASSQGAFEQFF. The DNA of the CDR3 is TGTGCCAGCAGCCAAGGGGCATTTGAGCAGTTCTTC. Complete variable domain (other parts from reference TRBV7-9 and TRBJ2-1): DTGVSQNPRHKITKRGQNVTFRCDPISEHNRLYWYRQTLGQGPEFLTYFQNEAQLEKSRLLSDRFSAERPKGSFSTLEIQRTEQGDSAMYLCASSQGAFEQFFGPGTRLTVL.

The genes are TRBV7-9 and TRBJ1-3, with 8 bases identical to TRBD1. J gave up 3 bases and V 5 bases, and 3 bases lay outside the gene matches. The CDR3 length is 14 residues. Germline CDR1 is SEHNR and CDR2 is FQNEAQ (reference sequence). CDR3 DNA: TGTGCCAGCAGCCCAACAGGGGGTGGAAACACCATATATTTT. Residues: CASSPTGGGNTIYF. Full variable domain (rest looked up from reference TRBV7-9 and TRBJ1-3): DTGVSQNPRHKITKRGQNVTFRCDPISEHNRLYWYRQTLGQGPEFLTYFQNEAQLEKSRLLSDRFSAERPKGSFSTLEIQRTEQGDSAMYLCASSPTGGGNTIYFGEGSWLTVV.

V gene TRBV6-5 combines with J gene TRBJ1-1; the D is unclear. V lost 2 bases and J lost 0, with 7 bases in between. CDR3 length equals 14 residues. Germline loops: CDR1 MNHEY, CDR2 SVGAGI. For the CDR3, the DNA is TGTGCCAGCAGTTACCTTCCTATGAACACTGAAGCTTTCTTT. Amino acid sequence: CASSYLPMNTEAFF.

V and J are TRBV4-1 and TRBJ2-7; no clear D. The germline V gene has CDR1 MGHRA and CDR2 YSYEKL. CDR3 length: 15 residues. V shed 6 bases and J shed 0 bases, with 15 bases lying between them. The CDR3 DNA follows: TGCGCCAGCAGGCCAAGAGCTACGAGCTCCTACGAGCAGTACTTC. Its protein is CASRPRATSSYEQYF.

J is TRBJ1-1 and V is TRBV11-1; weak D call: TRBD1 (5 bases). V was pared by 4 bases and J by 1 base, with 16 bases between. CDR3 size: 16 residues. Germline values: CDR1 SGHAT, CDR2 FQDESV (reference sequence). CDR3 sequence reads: CASSSARGTGNTEAFF. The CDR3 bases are TGTGCCAGCAGCTCGGCACGGGGGACGGGGAACACTGAAGCTTTCTTT.